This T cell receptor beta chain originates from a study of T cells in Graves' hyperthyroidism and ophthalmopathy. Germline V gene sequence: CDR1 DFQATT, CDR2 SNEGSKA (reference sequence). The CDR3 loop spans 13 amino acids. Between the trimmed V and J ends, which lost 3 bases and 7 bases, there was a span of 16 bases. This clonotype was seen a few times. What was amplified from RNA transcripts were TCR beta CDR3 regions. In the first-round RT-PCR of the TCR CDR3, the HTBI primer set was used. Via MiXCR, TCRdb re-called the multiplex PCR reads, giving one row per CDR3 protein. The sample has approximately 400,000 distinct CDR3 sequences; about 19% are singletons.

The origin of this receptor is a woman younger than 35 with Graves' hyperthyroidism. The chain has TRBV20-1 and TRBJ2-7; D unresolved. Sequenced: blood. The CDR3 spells CSASQQTQGEQYF. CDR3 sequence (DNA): TGCAGTGCTAGTCAACAGACCCAAGGGGAGCAGTACTTC.